Listed below are T cell receptor beta chains from one sample, sequenced in a study of cytomegalovirus exposure and HLA in healthy donors. The protocol was immunoSEQ multiplex PCR, while the TCRdb copy is restricted to in-frame clones and leaves out a portion. Of some 160,000 clones listed, around 73% were seen once; the top ten hold 1.4% to 1.5%. The sample taken for sequencing was PBMCs. These TCRs come from a male donor in good health and CMV-seronegative. CDR3s include the opening cysteine and the closing phenylalanine or tryptophan. The D gene is left open where the match is weak. Some rows mark clone size as missing; the rest say once, few, many or name a class of expanded clone.

d_call clone_size j_call v_call cdr3_aa cdr3_nt
TRBD2 - TRBJ2-1 TRBV19 CASTNTGGTSEQFF TGTGCCAGTACCAATACGGGGGGAACGAGTGAGCAGTTCTTC
- - TRBJ2-3 TRBV5-1 CASTTVASTDTQYF TGCGCCAGCACGACTGTGGCTAGCACAGATACGCAGTATTTT
- - TRBJ2-5 TRBV5-1 CASSLATSFSETQYF TGCGCCAGCAGTCTGGCCACTAGCTTCTCGGAGACCCAGTACTTC
- - TRBJ1-1 TRBV19 CASKATENTEAFF TGTGCCAGTAAAGCGACGGAGAACACTGAAGCTTTCTTT
- - TRBJ2-5 TRBV7-9 CASSPGQPRETQYF TGTGCCAGCAGCCCCGGACAGCCGCGGGAGACCCAGTACTTC
TRBD1 - TRBJ2-5 TRBV7-9 CASSLRNWQGANQETQYF TGTGCCAGCAGCTTAAGGAATTGGCAGGGGGCTAATCAAGAGACCCAGTACTTC
TRBD2 - TRBJ2-1 TRBV10-3 CAISESQTSDTYNEQFF TGTGCCATCAGTGAGTCCCAAACTAGCGATACCTACAATGAGCAGTTCTTC
TRBD1 - TRBJ2-7 TRBV14 CASSHLQGSYEQYF TGTGCCAGCAGCCATTTACAGGGGTCCTACGAGCAGTACTTC
TRBD1 - TRBJ1-5 TRBV7-2 CASSLPGQGNQPQHF TGTGCCAGCAGCCTGCCCGGACAGGGCAATCAGCCCCAGCATTTT
TRBD2 few TRBJ2-1 TRBV5-1 CASSLSGGGPTNEQFF TGCGCCAGCAGCCTGTCGGGGGGAGGGCCCACCAATGAGCAGTTCTTC
- - TRBJ1-1 TRBV5-1 CASSLGAGWNTEAFF TGCGCCAGCAGCTTGGGGGCAGGGTGGAACACTGAAGCTTTCTTT
- - TRBJ1-2 TRBV2 CASSLARYRVSGYTF TGTGCCAGCAGTCTGGCTCGCTACAGGGTCTCTGGCTACACCTTC
- - TRBJ1-6 TRBV2 CASRRTDNYNSPLHF TGTGCCAGCCGCCGGACAGACAACTATAATTCACCCCTCCACTTT
TRBD2 - TRBJ2-3 TRBV11-3 CASSMGLAGPRDTQYF TGTGCCAGCAGCATGGGACTAGCGGGACCACGGGATACGCAGTATTTT
TRBD1 - TRBJ2-1 TRBV5-6 CASSTGTAEQFF TGTGCCAGCAGCACAGGGACAGCTGAGCAGTTCTTC
TRBD1 - TRBJ1-2 TRBV7-2 CASSPDRVIGGYTF TGTGCCAGCAGCCCCGACAGGGTCATTGGTGGCTACACCTTC
- - TRBJ1-6 TRBV4-2 CASSLEEGVNNSLLHF TGTGCCAGCAGCCTAGAGGAAGGGGTAAATAATTCACTCCTCCACTTT
TRBD1 - TRBJ2-7 TRBV5-8 CASSFGTGTYEQYF TGTGCCAGCAGTTTCGGGACAGGAACCTACGAGCAGTACTTC
- - TRBJ2-4 TRBV2 CASSERGLRDIKNIQYF TGTGCCAGCAGTGAACGGGGCCTTCGGGACATCAAAAACATTCAGTACTTC
TRBD1 few TRBJ2-7 TRBV7-2 CASSLNRGRYEQYF TGTGCCAGCAGCTTGAACAGGGGGAGGTACGAGCAGTACTTC
TRBD1 - TRBJ1-1 TRBV5-4 CASSSGGRGNTEAFF TGTGCCAGCAGCTCAGGGGGGCGGGGGAACACTGAAGCTTTCTTT
- - TRBJ2-2 TRBV14 CASSYHGSTGELFF TGTGCCAGCAGCTACCACGGGAGCACCGGGGAGCTGTTTTTT
TRBD2 few TRBJ2-3 TRBV5-4 CASSSTSGRRADTQYF TGTGCCAGCAGCTCGACTAGCGGGAGAAGGGCGGATACGCAGTATTTT
TRBD2 - TRBJ2-7 TRBV5-1 CASSLVAGSYEQYF TGCGCCAGCAGCTTGGTAGCGGGCTCCTACGAGCAGTACTTC
- - TRBJ2-7 TRBV13 CASSLGGGRTYEQYF TGTGCCAGCAGCTTAGGTGGGGGCAGGACCTACGAGCAGTACTTC
- - TRBJ1-1 TRBV5-4 CASSWGGNTEAFF TGTGCCAGCAGCTGGGGGGGGAACACTGAAGCTTTCTTT
TRBD1 once TRBJ1-1 TRBV7-3 CASSSTGAGTEAFF TGTGCCAGCAGCTCGACAGGGGCCGGGACTGAAGCTTTCTTT
TRBD1 - TRBJ2-1 TRBV5-1 CASSLRGQEASNEQFF TGCGCCAGCAGCTTGAGAGGACAGGAGGCTAGCAATGAGCAGTTCTTC
- once TRBJ2-6 TRBV5-4 CASSPGQPSGANVLTF TGTGCCAGCAGCCCGGGACAACCCTCTGGGGCCAACGTCCTGACTTTC
- - TRBJ2-7 TRBV30 CAWRGRGYYEQYF TGTGCCTGGAGAGGCAGGGGATACTACGAGCAGTACTTC